The rows below give T cell receptor beta chains drawn from one sample of a study of human T cells and chemical hapten exposure. Each CDR3 protein is one row after TCRdb ran MiXCR on the 5' RACE reads. In the table there are 95,000 to 120,000 distinct CDR3 sequences, more than 15% of which are singletons. These receptors originate from a human donor in good health. CDR3s include the opening cysteine and the closing phenylalanine or tryptophan. The D gene is left open where the match is weak. Clone size appears in some rows only: once, few, many, or a class for an expanded clone.

d_call: -; clone_size: -; v_call: TRBV24-1; j_call: TRBJ2-2; cdr3_aa: CATNGVSGELFF; cdr3_nt: TGTGCCACCAACGGGGTATCCGGGGAGCTGTTTTTT
d_call: -; clone_size: once; v_call: TRBV20-1; j_call: TRBJ2-1; cdr3_aa: CSARDTGAPSYNEQFF; cdr3_nt: TGCAGTGCTAGAGACACGGGAGCGCCCTCCTACAATGAGCAGTTCTTC
d_call: -; clone_size: many; v_call: TRBV20-1; j_call: TRBJ2-3; cdr3_aa: CSPGPGWGGLTQYF; cdr3_nt: TGCAGCCCGGGCCCTGGGTGGGGGGGCCTTACGCAGTATTTT
d_call: TRBD1; clone_size: few; v_call: TRBV30; j_call: TRBJ2-6; cdr3_aa: CAWSTGGTGANVLTF; cdr3_nt: TGTGCCTGGAGTACAGGGGGGACTGGGGCCAACGTCCTGACTTTC
d_call: TRBD1; clone_size: -; v_call: TRBV6-6; j_call: TRBJ1-1; cdr3_aa: CASRDRDNTEAFF; cdr3_nt: TGTGCCAGCCGGGACAGGGATAACACTGAAGCTTTCTTT
d_call: -; clone_size: -; v_call: TRBV3-1; j_call: TRBJ2-7; cdr3_aa: CASSQGGGGTYEQYF; cdr3_nt: TGTGCCAGCAGCCAAGGAGGAGGCGGAACCTACGAGCAGTACTTC
d_call: -; clone_size: few; v_call: TRBV15; j_call: TRBJ1-1; cdr3_aa: CATSRALGSTEAFF; cdr3_nt: TGTGCCACCAGCAGAGCGCTTGGTAGCACTGAAGCTTTCTTT
d_call: -; clone_size: few; v_call: TRBV28; j_call: TRBJ1-5; cdr3_aa: CASSRPRVVSNQPQHF; cdr3_nt: TGTGCCAGCAGCCGACCCAGGGTTGTGAGCAATCAGCCCCAGCATTTT
d_call: -; clone_size: -; v_call: TRBV3-1; j_call: TRBJ2-2; cdr3_aa: CASSLHHGELFF; cdr3_nt: TGTGCCAGCAGCCTTCATCACGGGGAGCTGTTTTTT
d_call: TRBD1; clone_size: few; v_call: TRBV12-3/TRBV12-4; j_call: TRBJ1-2; cdr3_aa: CASRRGQRVYGYTF; cdr3_nt: TGTGCCAGCAGGCGGGGACAGAGAGTCTATGGCTACACCTTC
d_call: TRBD1; clone_size: few; v_call: TRBV29-1; j_call: TRBJ2-2; cdr3_aa: CSVGAGGFTGELFF; cdr3_nt: TGCAGCGTTGGGGCAGGGGGCTTCACCGGGGAGCTGTTTTTT
d_call: -; clone_size: -; v_call: TRBV7-9; j_call: TRBJ1-5; cdr3_aa: CASSFGQYNQPQHF; cdr3_nt: TGTGCCAGCAGCTTTGGCCAGTACAATCAGCCCCAGCATTTT
d_call: -; clone_size: -; v_call: TRBV5-4; j_call: TRBJ2-7; cdr3_aa: CASSLTGARHGEQYF; cdr3_nt: TGTGCCAGCAGCTTAACGGGAGCACGACATGGCGAGCAGTACTTC
d_call: TRBD1; clone_size: -; v_call: TRBV18; j_call: TRBJ1-4; cdr3_aa: CASSALITGEPTNEKLFF; cdr3_nt: TGTGCCAGCTCAGCCTTAATCACAGGGGAGCCGACTAATGAAAAACTGTTTTTT
d_call: TRBD1; clone_size: many; v_call: TRBV6-5; j_call: TRBJ1-6; cdr3_aa: CASTLDRAYNSPLHF; cdr3_nt: TGTGCCAGCACCTTAGACAGGGCGTATAATTCACCCCTCCACTTT
d_call: TRBD1; clone_size: -; v_call: TRBV12-3/TRBV12-4; j_call: TRBJ1-2; cdr3_aa: CASSSPGQGFINDGYTF; cdr3_nt: TGTGCCAGCAGTAGTCCGGGACAGGGGTTTATAAATGATGGCTACACCTTC
d_call: TRBD2; clone_size: -; v_call: TRBV4-1; j_call: TRBJ2-5; cdr3_aa: CASSLEPGTSGGETQYF; cdr3_nt: TGCGCCAGCAGCCTAGAACCCGGGACTAGTGGGGGAGAGACCCAGTACTTC
d_call: -; clone_size: -; v_call: TRBV7-2; j_call: TRBJ2-1; cdr3_aa: CASSSSKRANEQFF; cdr3_nt: TGTGCCAGCAGCTCCTCCAAAAGGGCTAATGAGCAGTTCTTC
d_call: -; clone_size: once; v_call: TRBV6-1; j_call: TRBJ1-5; cdr3_aa: CASRPRSGFNQPQHF; cdr3_nt: TGTGCCAGCAGGCCACGTTCAGGGTTCAATCAGCCCCAGCATTTT
d_call: -; clone_size: many; v_call: TRBV28; j_call: TRBJ2-5; cdr3_aa: CASRSSTETQYF; cdr3_nt: TGTGCCAGCAGATCTAGCACCGAGACCCAGTACTTC
d_call: -; clone_size: -; v_call: TRBV5-1; j_call: TRBJ2-6; cdr3_aa: CASSLRQPGANVLTF; cdr3_nt: TGCGCCAGCAGCTTAAGACAGCCTGGGGCCAACGTCCTGACTTTC
d_call: -; clone_size: -; v_call: TRBV28; j_call: TRBJ1-2; cdr3_aa: CASSLPRGRYGYTF; cdr3_nt: TGTGCCAGCAGTTTACCCAGGGGAAGATATGGCTACACCTTC
d_call: TRBD1; clone_size: -; v_call: TRBV30; j_call: TRBJ1-5; cdr3_aa: CAWGTGIRPGPQHF; cdr3_nt: TGTGCCTGGGGGACAGGGATCCGTCCGGGGCCCCAGCATTTT
d_call: TRBD1; clone_size: -; v_call: TRBV28; j_call: TRBJ2-3; cdr3_aa: CASSLSQGEGDTQYF; cdr3_nt: TGTGCCAGCAGTTTATCACAGGGGGAAGGAGATACGCAGTATTTT
d_call: TRBD2; clone_size: -; v_call: TRBV27; j_call: TRBJ2-3; cdr3_aa: CASTLRAGDDTQYF; cdr3_nt: TGTGCCAGCACCCTGCGAGCGGGAGACGATACGCAGTATTTT
d_call: -; clone_size: few; v_call: TRBV5-1; j_call: TRBJ2-3; cdr3_aa: CASSLATGGDTQYF; cdr3_nt: TGCGCCAGCAGCTTGGCCACGGGCGGGGATACGCAGTATTTT
d_call: -; clone_size: -; v_call: TRBV25-1; j_call: TRBJ2-3; cdr3_aa: CASSDPIGQPSADTQYF; cdr3_nt: TGTGCCAGCAGTGATCCGATCGGACAGCCGTCGGCAGATACGCAGTATTTT
d_call: -; clone_size: few; v_call: TRBV7-3; j_call: TRBJ2-3; cdr3_aa: CASSSSLRSASTDTQYF; cdr3_nt: TGTGCCAGCAGCTCCTCATTGAGATCCGCCTCCACAGATACGCAGTATTTT
d_call: TRBD2; clone_size: few; v_call: TRBV24-1; j_call: TRBJ2-3; cdr3_aa: CATSDLGGGRVTDTQYF; cdr3_nt: TGTGCCACCAGTGATTTGGGCGGAGGGAGGGTCACAGATACGCAGTATTTT
d_call: -; clone_size: few; v_call: TRBV5-1; j_call: TRBJ2-6; cdr3_aa: CASSFHIGTDYSGANVLTF; cdr3_nt: TGCGCCAGCAGCTTCCATATCGGGACTGACTACTCTGGGGCCAACGTCCTGACTTTC
d_call: TRBD1; clone_size: few; v_call: TRBV27; j_call: TRBJ1-5; cdr3_aa: CASSRDSGRSNQPQHF; cdr3_nt: TGTGCCAGCAGCCGGGACAGCGGGAGAAGCAATCAGCCCCAGCATTTT
d_call: -; clone_size: -; v_call: TRBV29-1; j_call: TRBJ2-1; cdr3_aa: CSVEYSGGTTRSEQFF; cdr3_nt: TGCAGCGTTGAATATTCGGGCGGGACCACCCGAAGTGAGCAGTTCTTC
d_call: TRBD2; clone_size: -; v_call: TRBV3-1; j_call: TRBJ2-1; cdr3_aa: CASSPGGTRSYNEQFF; cdr3_nt: TGTGCCAGCAGCCCGGGAGGGACTAGGAGCTACAATGAGCAGTTCTTC
d_call: -; clone_size: -; v_call: TRBV28; j_call: TRBJ2-5; cdr3_aa: CASRRERQETQYF; cdr3_nt: TGTGCCAGCAGACGAGAGAGGCAAGAGACCCAGTACTTC
d_call: -; clone_size: -; v_call: TRBV7-7; j_call: TRBJ2-1; cdr3_aa: CASSSSTRDEQFF; cdr3_nt: TGTGCTAGCAGCTCCAGCACTAGGGATGAGCAGTTCTTC
d_call: TRBD1; clone_size: few; v_call: TRBV6-1; j_call: TRBJ1-2; cdr3_aa: CASREGGTGIDGYTF; cdr3_nt: TGTGCCAGCAGAGAGGGGGGGACAGGGATCGATGGCTACACCTTC
d_call: TRBD2; clone_size: -; v_call: TRBV12-5; j_call: TRBJ2-3; cdr3_aa: CASGAGRYTDTQYF; cdr3_nt: TGTGCTAGTGGGGCCGGGAGGTACACAGATACGCAGTATTTT
d_call: TRBD2; clone_size: -; v_call: TRBV11-2; j_call: TRBJ2-1; cdr3_aa: CASSLDGWGLAGTPNGQFF; cdr3_nt: TGTGCCAGCAGCTTAGATGGGTGGGGACTAGCGGGAACCCCTAACGGGCAGTTCTTC
d_call: -; clone_size: few; v_call: TRBV7-7; j_call: TRBJ2-3; cdr3_aa: CASSLTTSSTDTQYF; cdr3_nt: TGTGCTAGCAGCTTAACCACGTCTAGCACAGATACGCAGTATTTT
d_call: -; clone_size: few; v_call: TRBV12-3/TRBV12-4; j_call: TRBJ2-1; cdr3_aa: CASSSFRRTNEQFF; cdr3_nt: TGTGCCAGCAGTTCTTTTAGGAGGACCAATGAGCAGTTCTTC
d_call: TRBD2; clone_size: -; v_call: TRBV7-2; j_call: TRBJ2-7; cdr3_aa: CASSLGLAGPYEQYF; cdr3_nt: TGTGCCAGCAGCTTGGGCCTAGCGGGCCCGTACGAGCAGTACTTC
d_call: -; clone_size: -; v_call: TRBV28; j_call: TRBJ1-4; cdr3_aa: CASSLPSGWSEKLFF; cdr3_nt: TGTGCCAGCAGTTTACCTTCAGGGTGGAGTGAAAAACTGTTTTTT
d_call: -; clone_size: few; v_call: TRBV19; j_call: TRBJ2-7; cdr3_aa: CASSIRREGPYEQYF; cdr3_nt: TGTGCCAGTAGTATTCGGCGGGAAGGCCCTTACGAGCAGTACTTC
d_call: -; clone_size: few; v_call: TRBV14; j_call: TRBJ2-7; cdr3_aa: CASSQVMHAGVRGEQYF; cdr3_nt: TGTGCCAGCAGCCAGGTCATGCATGCAGGGGTACGTGGCGAGCAGTACTTC
d_call: TRBD1; clone_size: few; v_call: TRBV29-1; j_call: TRBJ2-7; cdr3_aa: CSVQTGTGDPYEQYF; cdr3_nt: TGCAGCGTTCAAACCGGGACAGGGGACCCATACGAGCAGTACTTC
d_call: -; clone_size: -; v_call: TRBV7-9; j_call: TRBJ1-4; cdr3_aa: CASNPGSGEKLFF; cdr3_nt: TGTGCCAGCAACCCCGGGAGCGGTGAAAAACTGTTTTTT
d_call: -; clone_size: -; v_call: TRBV29-1; j_call: TRBJ1-3; cdr3_aa: CSVEDNLGLGNTIYF; cdr3_nt: TGCAGCGTTGAGGATAATCTGGGACTCGGAAACACCATATATTTT
d_call: -; clone_size: -; v_call: TRBV2; j_call: TRBJ2-1; cdr3_aa: CASSDYTGKIYNEQFF; cdr3_nt: TGTGCCAGCAGCGACTATACAGGGAAAATCTACAATGAGCAGTTCTTC
d_call: TRBD1; clone_size: -; v_call: TRBV4-2; j_call: TRBJ2-5; cdr3_aa: CASSQDRRRASDREETQYF; cdr3_nt: TGTGCCAGCAGCCAAGATCGTCGGAGGGCCTCGGACAGGGAAGAGACCCAGTACTTC
d_call: -; clone_size: -; v_call: TRBV7-2; j_call: TRBJ2-3; cdr3_aa: CASSYRTYTQYF; cdr3_nt: TGTGCCAGCAGCTACCGGACCTATACGCAGTATTTT
d_call: TRBD1; clone_size: -; v_call: TRBV12-3/TRBV12-4; j_call: TRBJ2-6; cdr3_aa: CASIITGGVTGANVLTF; cdr3_nt: TGTGCCAGCATCATAACAGGGGGAGTTACTGGGGCCAACGTCCTGACTTTC
d_call: -; clone_size: -; v_call: TRBV29-1; j_call: TRBJ2-5; cdr3_aa: CSVELTLSAGRKETQYF; cdr3_nt: TGCAGCGTTGAATTAACTTTATCGGCAGGGCGGAAAGAGACCCAGTACTTC
d_call: TRBD1; clone_size: -; v_call: TRBV20-1; j_call: TRBJ1-4; cdr3_aa: CSARGQGGFEKLFF; cdr3_nt: TGCAGTGCTAGGGGCCAGGGGGGGTTTGAAAAACTGTTTTTT
d_call: TRBD1; clone_size: -; v_call: TRBV28; j_call: TRBJ1-1; cdr3_aa: CASREGQVLEAFF; cdr3_nt: TGTGCCAGCCGTGAGGGACAGGTTCTTGAAGCTTTCTTT
d_call: TRBD1; clone_size: few; v_call: TRBV28; j_call: TRBJ1-4; cdr3_aa: CASSLIGPGTGINEKLFF; cdr3_nt: TGTGCCAGCAGTTTGATTGGTCCTGGGACAGGGATTAATGAAAAACTGTTTTTT